This record concerns one T cell receptor beta chain sequence. The entry originates in a study of CD4 T cells in relation to SARS-CoV-2 and coronaviruses. Before the COVID-19 pandemic, during about 2011-2019, CD4+ T cells were taken from unexposed donors. Sequencing was performed with immunoSEQ multiplex PCR; in TCRdb, only in-frame clones are kept and a portion is missing. Here the sample spans 60,000 or so clones, about 94% being singletons. CDR3 length equals 14 residues. Germline values: CDR1 SGHTS, CDR2 YDEGEE. V shed 2 bases and J 3 bases; nucleotides not matched to a gene: 3. The sequenced material came from naive CD4+ T cells from PBMCs. The sample's subset: naive CD4+ T cells isolated by negative enrichment. The origin of this receptor is a human donor in good health. This chain uses TRBV5-8 with TRBJ2-7; 9 bases line up with TRBD1. CDR3 in amino acids: CASSFLGQGYEQYF. As DNA, the CDR3 is TGTGCCAGCAGCTTCCTGGGACAGGGCTACGAGCAGTACTTC.